This T cell receptor beta chain appears in the sequencing data of a study of blood T cell repertoires in COVID-19. Study details: T cells, B-cell-depleted T cells, or PBMCs supplied cDNA or gDNA.

The CDR3 runs 14 residues. V gave up 8 bases and J gave up 5 bases; unmatched junction bases: 9. From germline, CDR1 is LNHDA and CDR2 SQIVND (reference sequence). Authors' processing steps: How many nucleated cells were present was estimated from reference gene primer amplification. Some clones are missing from TCRdb's copy, which holds only in-frame ones; the method was immunoSEQ multiplex PCR. V, J and clone size are taken as reported in that table, and D and trimming were inferred from the DNA itself. This table has some 90,000 clones, 80% appearing once. The clonotype comes from a woman in her 70s with acute or convalescent COVID-19. J is TRBJ2-1 and V is TRBV19; 7 positions agree with TRBD2. Sequencing used peripheral blood. The CDR3 sequence: CASGRREIHNEQFF. In DNA, the CDR3 is TGTGCCAGTGGTCGGCGGGAGATCCACAATGAGCAGTTCTTC. Variable domain in full (rest from reference TRBV19 and TRBJ2-1): DGGITQSPKYLFRKEGQNVTLSCEQNLNHDAMYWYRQDPGQGLRLIYYSQIVNDFQKGDIAEGYSVSREKKESFPLTVTSAQKNPTAFYLCASGRREIHNEQFFGPGTRLTVL.